One and the same sample provided the 29 T cell receptor beta chains below, sequenced in a study of preoperative IRX-2 immunotherapy in early breast cancer. The treatment here: preoperative locoregional IRX-2 cytokine immunotherapy. Libraries were prepared by immunoSEQ multiplex PCR; TCRdb keeps only in-frame clonotypes and omits some of them. The sample yields roughly 45,000 clones, less than 95% seen once. Sequences were derived from tumor tissue, sampled after IRX-2 immunotherapy. These receptors all come from a human donor with breast cancer.

The rearrangement joins TRBV9 to TRBJ1-3; tentatively, D is TRBD1 (5 bases). The V and J ends lost 0 bases and 2 bases respectively, with 6 bases between them. CDR1 and CDR2 from the germline V gene are SGDLS and YYNGEE. This CDR3 is 14 amino acids long. CDR3 sequence: CASSVGGTGNTIYF. CDR3 sequence (DNA): TGTGCCAGCAGCGTAGGGGGGACTGGAAACACCATATATTTT.

This chain joins TRBV7-8 and TRBJ2-1; 7 bases agree with TRBD2. Germline V gives CDR1 SGHVS, CDR2 FQNEAQ. V lost 2 bases, J lost 4 bases, and 2 bases stayed unmatched. The CDR3 extends over 14 amino acids. The CDR3 DNA is TGTGCCAGCAGCTTACTAGCGGCATACAATGAGCAGTTCTTC. It translates to CASSLLAAYNEQFF.

The chain employs TRBV4-2 and TRBJ2-1; D remains ambiguous. CDR1 and CDR2 from the germline V gene are LGHNA and YNFKEQ. The CDR3 spans 14 residues. Trimming took off 7 bases at V and 9 bases at J, with 19 bases between the two ends. The CDR3 nucleotides read TGTGCCAGCACCCCTCCCAGCCCTGCTCTTGAGCAGTTCTTC. It encodes CASTPPSPALEQFF.

The table lists this clone with a count of one. CDR3 protein: CASSPSGRYTEAFF. The CDR3 region has the DNA TGTGCCAGCAGCCCTAGCGGGCGGTACACTGAAGCTTTCTTT. The rearrangement uses TRBV11-2 and TRBJ1-1; no reliable D call. The CDR3 covers 14 residues. In germline, CDR1 is SGHAT, CDR2 FQNNGV. Trimming took 5 bases from V and 3 from J, leaving 13 bases between them.

For the CDR3, the DNA is TGTGCCAGCAGTTTATGGGGGACTGCGGGCGAAAAACTGTTTTTT. This codes for CASSLWGTAGEKLFF. The rearrangement links TRBV27 to TRBJ1-4, with a tentative D call TRBD1 (5 bases). V was trimmed by 1 base and J by 8 bases, leaving 14 bases between them. Germline CDR1 is MNHEY and CDR2 is SMNVEV (reference sequence). The CDR3 contains 15 residues.

The V call is TRBV19, the J call TRBJ2-1; 7 positions match TRBD2. Per germline, CDR1 LNHDA and CDR2 SQIVND (reference sequence). Germline trimming cut 3 bases from V and 2 bases from J; bases unmatched to any gene: 13. The CDR3 spans 18 residues. CDR3 in DNA: TGTGCCAGTAGTATTACGGGGCCCAGCGGGGCTACCTACAATGAGCAGTTCTTC. Translating it yields CASSITGPSGATYNEQFF.

The chain employs TRBV4-2 and TRBJ2-5; maybe TRBD2 (6 bases). The V end was cut by 4 bases, the J end by 4 bases, with 16 bases between. CDR3 length: 15 residues. The germline gives CDR1 LGHNA, CDR2 YNFKEQ. The CDR3 loop is CASSPVSSDLETQYF. In DNA form, the CDR3 reads TGTGCCAGCAGCCCCGTCTCTAGCGACCTAGAGACCCAGTACTTC.

This chain's CDR3 is CASSQKGFSYEQYF. In DNA form, the CDR3 reads TGTGCCAGCAGCCAAAAAGGTTTCTCCTACGAGCAGTACTTC. The V and J genes are TRBV7-8 and TRBJ2-7; D unresolved. V was clipped by 5 bases and J by 0 bases, with 11 bases between them. Germline CDR1 and CDR2: SGHVS and FQNEAQ. The CDR3 loop spans 14 amino acids.

This chain joins TRBV5-6 and TRBJ1-2, with a weak D call TRBD1 (6 bases). Germline CDR1 is SGHDT and CDR2 is YYEEEE. This CDR3 is 15 amino acids long. The V gene lost 4 bases and the J gene lost 1 base, with 14 bases spanning the gap. The CDR3 region is CASSPAGAGNYGYTF. Here the CDR3 DNA reads TGTGCCAGCAGCCCGGCGGGGGCAGGTAACTATGGCTACACCTTC.

The rearrangement uses TRBV30 and TRBJ1-6; maybe TRBD1 (6 bases). V dropped 4 bases and J dropped 8 bases, with 21 bases sitting between them. The CDR3 is 16 amino acids. Germline V lookup: CDR1 GTSNPN, CDR2 SVGIG (reference sequence). DNA of the CDR3: TGTGCCTGGACCACCTCTGGGGGCGTAGAGGATTCACCCCTCCACTTT. Amino acid sequence: CAWTTSGGVEDSPLHF. Together with reference TRBV30 and TRBJ1-6, the CDR3 gives the full variable domain: SQTIHQWPATLVQPVGSPLSLECTVEGTSNPNLYWYRQAAGRGLQLLFYSVGIGQISSEVPQNLSASRPQDRQFILSSKKLLLSDSGFYLCAWTTSGGVEDSPLHFGNGTRLTVT.

The chain combines TRBV7-2 with TRBJ2-1; TRBD2 agrees at 9 bases. Germline V gene sequence: CDR1 SGHTA, CDR2 FQGNSA. V lost 3 bases and J lost 4; bases outside the gene matches: 1. This CDR3 region has 14 residues. The CDR3 DNA reads TGTGCCAGCAGCTTCCTAGCGGGGTACAATGAGCAGTTCTTC. Translation: CASSFLAGYNEQFF.

This chain uses TRBV7-2 with TRBJ1-2; D is possibly TRBD1 (5 bases). The V and J ends lost 3 bases and 6 bases respectively, with 14 bases between them. The CDR3 extends over 14 amino acids. Germline V gives CDR1 SGHTA, CDR2 FQGNSA. CDR3 in amino acids: CASSLGLPGHGYTF. As DNA, the CDR3 is TGTGCCAGCAGCTTGGGACTCCCAGGGCATGGCTACACCTTC. The full variable domain, rest sourced from reference TRBV7-2 and TRBJ1-2, is GAGVSQSPSNKVTEKGKDVELRCDPISGHTALYWYRQSLGQGLEFLIYFQGNSAPDKSGLPSDRFSAERTGGSVSTLTIQRTQQEDSAVYLCASSLGLPGHGYTFGSGTRLTVV.

The chain carries TRBV2 and TRBJ1-6; D is uncertain. Germline CDR1 reads SNHLY; CDR2 reads FYNNEI. This CDR3 is 13 amino acids long. V lost 8 bases, J lost 9 bases, and 14 bases lay in between. CDR3 region: CASLGLSFSPLHF. The CDR3 DNA reads TGTGCCAGCTTAGGTCTTTCGTTTTCACCCCTCCACTTT.

The chain employs TRBV7-6 and TRBJ2-5; D not certain. Trimming took 5 bases from V and 5 from J, leaving 12 bases between them. The CDR3 sequence is 13 residues long. Germline loops: CDR1 SGHVS, CDR2 FNYEAQ. DNA of the CDR3: TGTGCCAGCAGCCCCCACCCCGGGGAGACCCAGTACTTC. Its protein is CASSPHPGETQYF. Variable domain in full (rest from reference TRBV7-6 and TRBJ2-5): GAGVSQSPRYKVTKRGQDVALRCDPISGHVSLYWYRQALGQGPEFLTYFNYEAQQDKSGLPNDRFSAERPEGSISTLTIQRTEQRDSAMYRCASSPHPGETQYFGPGTRLLVL.

J is TRBJ1-1 and V is TRBV14; D is ambiguous. There are 16 residues in the CDR3. V was clipped by 0 bases and J by 5 bases, with 16 bases between them. Germline assignment: CDR1 SGHDN and CDR2 FVKESK. CDR3 DNA: TGTGCCAGCAGCCAAGAAGGACCCGACCGACGAACTGAAGCTTTCTTT. Protein: CASSQEGPDRRTEAFF.

The rearrangement links TRBV7-2 to TRBJ2-1; D is uncertain. Germline CDR1 is SGHTA and CDR2 is FQGNSA. This CDR3 is built from 16 residues. V was trimmed by 5 bases and J by 0 bases, leaving 14 bases between them. Written as DNA, the CDR3 is TGTGCCAGCAGCCCCAGTCGGGTGAGCTCCTACAATGAGCAGTTCTTC. Translation gives CASSPSRVSSYNEQFF. Looking up the rest from reference TRBV7-2 and TRBJ2-1 gives the full variable domain: GAGVSQSPSNKVTEKGKDVELRCDPISGHTALYWYRQSLGQGLEFLIYFQGNSAPDKSGLPSDRFSAERTGGSVSTLTIQRTQQEDSAVYLCASSPSRVSSYNEQFFGPGTRLTVL.

The chain carries TRBV19 and TRBJ2-4, with TRBD2 identical over 12 bases. Germline V CDR1 and CDR2: LNHDA, SQIVND (reference sequence). The junction had 5 bases not matched to a gene; V was cut back by 3 bases and J by 8 bases. This CDR3 region has 15 residues. The CDR3 DNA is TGTGCCAGTAGTATGGGAGCTAGCGGGGGGGACATTCAGTACTTC. This sequence encodes CASSMGASGGDIQYF.

A few counts support this clone. The same CDR3 arises from other DNA sequences in this sample as well. The chain couples TRBV9 to TRBJ1-6; D is possibly TRBD1 (5 bases). The CDR3 is 13 amino acids. Germline-derived CDR1 and CDR2 are SGDLS and YYNGEE. V lost 3 bases to trimming and J lost 7 bases, with 8 bases between them. For the CDR3, the DNA is TGTGCCAGCAGCGGGGAGGGGAATTCACCCCTCCACTTT. This codes for CASSGEGNSPLHF. The full variable domain, completed using reference TRBV9 and TRBJ1-6, is DSGVTQTPKHLITATGQRVTLRCSPRSGDLSVYWYQQSLDQGLQFLIQYYNGEERAKGNILERFSAQQFPDLHSELNLSSLELGDSALYFCASSGEGNSPLHFGNGTRLTVT.

V usage is TRBV7-2 and J usage is TRBJ2-7; TRBD2 is a possible D gene (7 bases). V lost 5 bases and J 0 bases, leaving 17 bases between the germline ends. CDR3 length: 16 residues. Germline V CDR1 and CDR2: SGHTA, FQGNSA. CDR3 DNA sequence: TGTGCCAGCAGCCCCAGGGGAGCGGGGAGCTCCTACGAGCAGTACTTC. Translation gives CASSPRGAGSSYEQYF.

This clone was seen only once. This chain joins TRBV5-1 and TRBJ1-1, with D perhaps TRBD1 (6 bases). The CDR3 has 16 amino acids. Germline CDR1 and CDR2: SGHRS and YFSETQ. V lost 3 bases to trimming and J lost 3 bases, with 18 bases between them. Here the CDR3 DNA reads TGCGCCAGCAGCTGGGGACAAGAGGGCCCGTACACTGAAGCTTTCTTT. Translating gives CASSWGQEGPYTEAFF.

This rearrangement joins TRBV2 to TRBJ2-3; 10 bases line up with TRBD2. In germline, CDR1 is SNHLY, CDR2 FYNNEI. V shed 8 bases, J shed 8 bases, and the junction held 13 bases outside the gene matches. The CDR3 has 15 amino acids. CDR3 residues: CASQRVAGGRGTQYF. CDR3 in DNA: TGTGCCAGCCAGAGAGTAGCGGGGGGCCGTGGTACGCAGTATTTT.

This chain joins TRBV5-1 and TRBJ1-1; D uncertain. Germline CDR1 is SGHRS and CDR2 is YFSETQ. V dropped 6 bases and J dropped 1 base, with 13 bases sitting between them. This CDR3 is built from 14 residues. The CDR3 DNA is TGCGCCAGCACCCCTGGGGTCGGGAACACTGAAGCTTTCTTT. Its translation is CASTPGVGNTEAFF.

V usage is TRBV2 and J usage is TRBJ2-3; 11 positions match TRBD1. After removal of 3 bases from V and 4 bases from J, the junction contained 3 bases not matched to a gene. There are 15 residues in the CDR3. Looked up from germline, CDR1 is SNHLY and CDR2 is FYNNEI. The CDR3 region is CASSEGTGGPDTQYF. The CDR3 DNA sequence: TGTGCCAGCAGTGAGGGGACAGGGGGTCCAGATACGCAGTATTTT.

V gene TRBV28 combines with J gene TRBJ2-5, with a possible D match to TRBD1 (6 bases). V was clipped by 5 bases and J by 1 base, with 11 bases between them. CDR1 is MDHEN, CDR2 SYDVKM, per germline. The CDR3 consists of 14 residues. The CDR3 DNA reads TGTGCCAGCAGTCCAGCAGGGGTCCAAGAGACCCAGTACTTC. Translated: CASSPAGVQETQYF.

The genes are TRBV28 and TRBJ2-3, with D possibly matching TRBD2 (6 bases). The CDR3 covers 15 residues. Germline V gene sequence: CDR1 MDHEN, CDR2 SYDVKM. The V gene lost 5 bases and the J gene lost 8 bases, with 20 bases spanning the gap. For the CDR3, the DNA is TGTGCCAGCAGTCCCTCCGGGACTTCTTGGGGTACGCAGTATTTT. Its protein product is CASSPSGTSWGTQYF.

This chain links TRBV6-5 with TRBJ2-3; the D call may be TRBD1 or TRBD2 (5 bases each). Germline V lookup: CDR1 MNHEY, CDR2 SVGAGI. CDR3 length: 14 residues. Trimming left V 2 bases short and J 2 bases short, with 8 bases between. Here the CDR3 reads CASSYEGPTDTQYF. The CDR3 DNA reads TGTGCCAGCAGTTACGAGGGGCCCACAGATACGCAGTATTTT.

This clone showed up just a few times. The V and J genes are TRBV7-9 and TRBJ1-6; the D is unclear. The CDR3 has 13 amino acids. From germline, CDR1 is SEHNR and CDR2 FQNEAQ (reference sequence). Trimming removed 1 base at V and 10 bases at J, with 8 bases between. CDR3 residues: CASSLEVVSPLHF. The CDR3 coding sequence is TGTGCCAGCAGCTTAGAGGTGGTATCACCCCTCCACTTT.

Only one count was recorded for this clone. The V and J genes are TRBV18 and TRBJ1-1; D not resolved. V shed 3 bases and J shed 0 bases, with 11 bases lying between them. The germline gives CDR1 KGHSH, CDR2 LQKENI. This CDR3 has 15 amino acids. This CDR3 is CASSPWGGMNTEAFF. CDR3 nucleotides: TGTGCCAGCTCACCTTGGGGTGGGATGAACACTGAAGCTTTCTTT.

The chain recombines TRBV5-1 with TRBJ2-7; 13 nucleotides agree with TRBD2. The ends lost 0 bases at V and 5 bases at J; junction bases unmatched: 2. Germline-derived CDR1 and CDR2 are SGHRS and YFSETQ. The CDR3 has 15 amino acids. CDR3 amino acids: CASSLAGLAGDEQYF. The DNA for the CDR3 is TGCGCCAGCAGCTTGGCAGGACTAGCGGGAGACGAGCAGTACTTC.